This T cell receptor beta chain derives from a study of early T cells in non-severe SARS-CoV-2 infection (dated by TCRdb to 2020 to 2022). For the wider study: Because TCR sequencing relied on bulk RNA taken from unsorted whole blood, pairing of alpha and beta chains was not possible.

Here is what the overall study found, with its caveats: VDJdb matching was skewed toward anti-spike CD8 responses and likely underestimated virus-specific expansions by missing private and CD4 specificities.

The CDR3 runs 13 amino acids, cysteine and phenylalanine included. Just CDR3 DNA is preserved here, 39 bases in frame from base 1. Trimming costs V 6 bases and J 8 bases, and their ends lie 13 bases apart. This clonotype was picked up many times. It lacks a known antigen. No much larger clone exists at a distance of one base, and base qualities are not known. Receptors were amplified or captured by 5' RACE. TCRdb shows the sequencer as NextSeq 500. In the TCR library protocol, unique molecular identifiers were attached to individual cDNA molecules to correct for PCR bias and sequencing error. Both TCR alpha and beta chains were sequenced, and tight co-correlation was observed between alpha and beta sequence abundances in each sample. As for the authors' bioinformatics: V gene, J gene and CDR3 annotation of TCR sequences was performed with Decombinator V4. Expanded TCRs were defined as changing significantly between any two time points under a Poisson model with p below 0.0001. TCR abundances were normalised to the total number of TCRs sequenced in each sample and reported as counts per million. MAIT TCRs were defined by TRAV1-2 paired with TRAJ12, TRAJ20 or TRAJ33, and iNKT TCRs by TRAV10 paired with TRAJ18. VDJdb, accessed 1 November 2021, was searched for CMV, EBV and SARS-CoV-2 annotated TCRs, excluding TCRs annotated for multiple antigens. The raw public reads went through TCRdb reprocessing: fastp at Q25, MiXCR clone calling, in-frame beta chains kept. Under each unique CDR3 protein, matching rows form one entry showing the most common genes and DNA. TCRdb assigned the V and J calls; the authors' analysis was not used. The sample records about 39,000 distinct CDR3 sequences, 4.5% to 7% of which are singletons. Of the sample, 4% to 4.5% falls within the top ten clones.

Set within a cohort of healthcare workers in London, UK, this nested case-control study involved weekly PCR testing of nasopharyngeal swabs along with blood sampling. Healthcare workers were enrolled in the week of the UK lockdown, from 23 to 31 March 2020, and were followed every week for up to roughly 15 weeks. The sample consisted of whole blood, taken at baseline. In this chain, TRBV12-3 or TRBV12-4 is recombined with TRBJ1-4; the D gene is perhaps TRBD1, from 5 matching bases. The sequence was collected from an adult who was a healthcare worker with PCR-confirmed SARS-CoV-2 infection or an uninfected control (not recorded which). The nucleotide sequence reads TGTGCCAGCAGCCTACCAAAGGGGGAAAAACTGTTTTTT. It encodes CASSLPKGEKLFF.